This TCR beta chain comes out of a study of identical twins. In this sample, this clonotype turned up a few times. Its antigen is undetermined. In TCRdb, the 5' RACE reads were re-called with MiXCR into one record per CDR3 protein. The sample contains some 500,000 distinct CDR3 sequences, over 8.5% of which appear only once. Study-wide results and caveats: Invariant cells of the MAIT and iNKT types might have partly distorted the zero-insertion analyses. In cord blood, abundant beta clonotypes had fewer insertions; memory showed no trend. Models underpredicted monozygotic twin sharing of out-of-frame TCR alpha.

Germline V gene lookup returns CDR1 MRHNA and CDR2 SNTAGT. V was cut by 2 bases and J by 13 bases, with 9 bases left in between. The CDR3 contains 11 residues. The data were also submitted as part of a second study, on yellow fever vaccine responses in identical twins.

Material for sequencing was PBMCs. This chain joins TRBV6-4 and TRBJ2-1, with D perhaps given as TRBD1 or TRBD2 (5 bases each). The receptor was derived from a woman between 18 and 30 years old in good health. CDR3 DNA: TGTGCCAGCAGTGACGCAGGGAGTCAGTTCTTC. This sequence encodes CASSDAGSQFF.